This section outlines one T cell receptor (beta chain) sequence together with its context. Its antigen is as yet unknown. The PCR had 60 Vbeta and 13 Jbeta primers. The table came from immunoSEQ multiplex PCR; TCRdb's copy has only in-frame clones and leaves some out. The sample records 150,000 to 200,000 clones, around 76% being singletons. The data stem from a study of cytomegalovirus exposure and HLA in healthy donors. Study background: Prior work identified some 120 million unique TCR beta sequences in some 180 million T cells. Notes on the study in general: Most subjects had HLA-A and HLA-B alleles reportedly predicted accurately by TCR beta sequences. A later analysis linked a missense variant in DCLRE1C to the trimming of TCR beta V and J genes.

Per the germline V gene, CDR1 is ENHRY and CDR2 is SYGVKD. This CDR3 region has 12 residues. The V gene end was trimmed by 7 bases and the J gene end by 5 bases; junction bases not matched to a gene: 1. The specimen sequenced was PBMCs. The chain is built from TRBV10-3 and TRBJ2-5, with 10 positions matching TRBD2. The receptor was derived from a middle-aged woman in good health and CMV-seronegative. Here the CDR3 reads CAINSGRETQYF. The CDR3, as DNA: TGTGCCATCAATAGCGGGAGGGAGACCCAGTACTTC.